This T cell receptor beta chain was retrieved from a study of blood T cell repertoires in COVID-19. As for the study in general: From the United States, Italy and Spain came samples of acute and convalescent COVID-19.

The germline gives CDR1 SGHNT, CDR2 YENEEA. Trimming cost V 0 bases and J 7 bases, with 16 bases left between them. CDR3 size: 16 residues. In the original processing: Amplification from reference gene primers served as the basis for estimated nucleated cell counts. Using immunoSEQ multiplex PCR, the repertoire was profiled, and TCRdb retains in-frame clones only, with some absent. V and J calls and clone size are given by that table; D and trimming were obtained from the DNA. The table has 70,000 to 100,000 clones, 70% to 90% seen once; the top ten hold 15% to 17%. This chain links TRBV11-3 with TRBJ2-1; TRBD2 might be the D (5 bases). The sequenced sample was peripheral blood. This sequence originates from a woman older than 75 with acute or convalescent COVID-19. The CDR3 region has the DNA TGTGCCAGCAGCTTAGATCGAACTAGTCGGGTGAATGAGCAGTTCTTC. Translation: CASSLDRTSRVNEQFF.